These T cell receptor beta chains were read from a single sample in a study of blood T cells in healthy people across ages. From the 5' RACE reads, TCRdb called clonotypes with MiXCR, one entry per CDR3 protein. The sample includes about 840,000 distinct CDR3 sequences, roughly 29% of them seen just once. These data are also associated with another study on T cells of mothers and their children.

The specimen sequenced was blood. These receptors came from a woman in her forties in good health. The CDR3 runs from the conserved cysteine through the conserved F or W. The order of the fields is J gene, clone size, D gene, V gene, CDR3 protein, CDR3 DNA. The D gene is left open where the match is weak. The size entry is marked missing in some rows and otherwise reads once, few, many or a size class.

TRBJ1-1	-	-	TRBV20-1	CSASGTGNADTEAFF	TGCAGTGCATCCGGAACAGGGAACGCGGACACTGAAGCTTTCTTT
TRBJ1-2	few	-	TRBV7-8	CASSKGGGRVYGYTF	TGTGCCAGCAGCAAGGGAGGGGGAAGGGTCTATGGCTACACCTTC
TRBJ2-1	few	TRBD1	TRBV24-1	CATGTAVYNEQFF	TGTGCCACCGGGACAGCTGTATACAATGAGCAGTTCTTC
TRBJ2-1	-	-	TRBV5-1	CASSIRQGRTDEQFF	TGCGCCAGCAGCATACGCCAGGGTCGGACTGATGAGCAGTTCTTC
TRBJ1-2	few	TRBD1	TRBV20-1	CSARAPTGGAGYGYTF	TGCAGTGCTAGAGCCCCAACAGGGGGCGCAGGCTATGGCTACACCTTC
TRBJ2-1	many	TRBD1	TRBV29-1	CSVAHGVTGDEQFF	TGCAGCGTTGCGCACGGGGTGACAGGGGATGAGCAGTTCTTC
TRBJ2-1	few	TRBD1	TRBV12-3/TRBV12-4	CASRLRQGGYNEQFF	TGTGCCAGCAGGCTAAGACAGGGGGGGTACAATGAGCAGTTCTTC
TRBJ2-5	few	TRBD2	TRBV4-1	CASSRTSVRQETQYF	TGCGCCAGCAGCCGGACTAGCGTACGCCAAGAGACCCAGTACTTC
TRBJ1-3	-	TRBD1	TRBV3-1	CASSPPEGRGHISGNTTYF	TGTGCCAGCAGCCCCCCAGAGGGCAGGGGGCATATCTCTGGAAACACCACATATTTT
TRBJ2-4	few	-	TRBV5-1	CASSTPGAEEQYF	TGCGCCAGCAGCACGCCAGGGGCGGAGGAGCAGTACTTC
TRBJ1-5	few	-	TRBV4-3	CASSQGRGLQPQHF	TGCGCCAGCAGCCAAGGGAGGGGTCTCCAGCCCCAGCATTTT
TRBJ1-5	-	-	TRBV28	CASRGEDQPQHF	TGTGCCAGCAGGGGGGAGGATCAGCCCCAGCATTTT
TRBJ1-1	-	-	TRBV4-3	CASSQGLINAEAFF	TGCGCCAGCAGCCAAGGGTTAATAAACGCTGAAGCTTTCTTT
TRBJ1-2	-	-	TRBV5-6	CASSLVASGDGYTF	TGTGCCAGCAGCTTGGTGGCATCAGGGGATGGCTACACCTTC
TRBJ2-6	many	-	TRBV20-1	CSARNSGANVLTF	TGCAGTGCTAGGAACTCTGGGGCCAACGTCCTGACTTTC
TRBJ1-1	few	-	TRBV6-5	CASSYPVGGNTEAFF	TGTGCCAGCAGTTACCCCGTTGGCGGGAACACTGAAGCTTTCTTT
TRBJ1-6	few	-	TRBV7-6	CASSYGTPSANSPLHF	TGTGCCAGCAGCTACGGGACACCTTCCGCAAATTCACCCCTCCACTTT
TRBJ2-2	once	TRBD1	TRBV20-1	CSAGQVNTGELFF	TGCAGTGCCGGACAGGTGAACACCGGGGAGCTGTTTTTT
TRBJ2-7	few	-	TRBV6-2/TRBV6-3	CASQPGPGLNEQYF	TGTGCCAGCCAACCCGGACCGGGTTTGAACGAGCAGTACTTC
TRBJ2-3	many	TRBD2	TRBV7-2	CASSRGGGTDTQYF	TGTGCCAGCAGTCGCGGGGGGGGTACAGATACGCAGTATTTT
TRBJ1-5	many	TRBD1	TRBV30	CAWSALTGGYQPQHF	TGTGCCTGGAGTGCCCTCACAGGGGGCTATCAGCCCCAGCATTTT
TRBJ1-1	few	TRBD1	TRBV4-3	CASSPDGTGDIKAFF	TGCGCCAGCAGCCCAGACGGGACAGGAGACATCAAAGCTTTCTTT
TRBJ1-1	many	-	TRBV7-3	CASSLSKGDEAFF	TGTGCCAGCAGCTTAAGCAAGGGTGATGAAGCTTTCTTT
TRBJ2-1	-	TRBD2	TRBV7-2	CTSSLASGGYNEQFF	TGTACCAGCAGCTTAGCGAGCGGGGGATACAATGAGCAGTTCTTC
TRBJ2-7	-	TRBD2	TRBV5-1	CTSSSAPGWGGEQYF	TGCACCAGCAGCTCCGCGCCCGGGTGGGGGGGTGAGCAGTACTTC
TRBJ2-3	few	TRBD2	TRBV7-9	CASSLLVAGRTDTQYF	TGTGCCAGCAGCTTATTGGTAGCGGGGCGCACAGATACGCAGTATTTT
TRBJ2-1	many	TRBD1	TRBV29-1	CSVETGASSYNEQFF	TGCAGCGTAGAAACAGGGGCGAGCTCCTACAATGAGCAGTTCTTC